A selection of T cell receptor beta chains follows, all from one sample in a study of T-cell reconstitution after alpha-beta-depleted transplantation in children. TCRdb called the PCR reads again in MiXCR, with one record for every CDR3 protein. Among approximately 520,000 distinct CDR3 sequences listed, approximately 32% were seen once. The sample consisted of PBMCs from the stem cell graft donor, taken from the stem cell graft. These receptors were taken from a human donor who donated a stem cell graft to a child with aplastic anemia. The CDR3 runs from the conserved cysteine through the conserved F or W. A D gene is named only where the DNA matches it firmly. The size of a clone is reported for some rows only, either as once, few or many, or as a class for expanded clones.

clone_size	j_call	v_call	d_call	cdr3_aa	cdr3_nt
few	TRBJ2-7	TRBV9	TRBD2	CASSVGGEAGSYEQYF	TGTGCCAGCAGCGTAGGAGGGGAAGCGGGGTCCTACGAGCAGTACTTC
.	TRBJ2-6	TRBV9	.	CASSVSGANGLTF	TGTGCCAGCAGCGTTTCTGGGGCCAACGGCCTGACTTTC
few	TRBJ2-1	TRBV5-1	TRBD2	CASRNHPGLADYNEQFF	TGCGCCAGCCGAAATCACCCGGGACTAGCGGATTACAATGAGCAGTTCTTC
.	TRBJ2-3	TRBV7-6	TRBD2	CASSLGAGGADTQYF	TGTGCCAGCAGCTTAGGAGCGGGGGGTGCAGATACGCAGTATTTT
.	TRBJ2-7	TRBV27	.	CASSLSQIYEQYF	TGTGCCAGCAGTTTATCGCAAATCTACGAGCAGTACTTC
once	TRBJ2-2	TRBV29-1	TRBD2	CSVALMGGDTGELFF	TGCAGCGTCGCATTAATGGGAGGGGACACCGGGGAGCTGTTTTTT
.	TRBJ2-1	TRBV30	TRBD2	CAWSVQRTSGSQGQFF	TGTGCCTGGAGTGTACAGAGGACTAGCGGGTCCCAAGGGCAGTTCTTC
.	TRBJ1-5	TRBV7-2	.	CASSSAGEQPQHF	TGTGCCAGCAGCTCCGCGGGTGAGCAGCCCCAGCATTTT
.	TRBJ2-1	TRBV14	TRBD2	CASSQETSGPLGEQFF	TGTGCCAGCAGCCAAGAGACTAGCGGGCCCCTGGGTGAGCAGTTCTTC
few	TRBJ2-3	TRBV20-1	.	CSAMGSTSTDTQYF	TGCAGTGCTATGGGGTCCACTAGCACAGATACGCAGTATTTT
.	TRBJ1-3	TRBV12-3/TRBV12-4	TRBD1	CASSWTGAASGNTIYF	TGTGCCAGCAGTTGGACAGGGGCCGCTTCTGGAAACACCATATATTTT
.	TRBJ1-1	TRBV18	.	CASSLQTINTEAFF	TGTGCCAGCTCACTACAAACAATCAACACTGAAGCTTTCTTT
.	TRBJ1-1	TRBV2	.	CASSEAFRNTEAFF	TGTGCCAGCAGTGAAGCCTTCAGGAACACTGAAGCTTTCTTT
.	TRBJ2-3	TRBV5-1	TRBD2	CASSSGGGLRDTQYF	TGCGCCAGCTCCAGCGGGGGAGGACTCAGAGATACGCAGTATTTT
.	TRBJ1-1	TRBV5-6	TRBD1	CASSLVDRDGTEAFF	TGTGCCAGCAGCTTGGTGGACAGGGATGGAACTGAAGCTTTCTTT
.	TRBJ2-5	TRBV19	.	CASSIVGDYFQETQYF	TGTGCCAGTAGTATAGTCGGAGATTACTTTCAAGAGACCCAGTACTTC
.	TRBJ2-2	TRBV24-1	.	CATGGTGGLTGELFF	TGTGCCACCGGTGGGACGGGCGGACTCACCGGGGAGCTGTTTTTT
.	TRBJ2-1	TRBV11-1	TRBD2	CASRNPSGAYNEQFF	TGTGCCAGCAGGAACCCTAGCGGGGCATACAATGAGCAGTTCTTC
.	TRBJ2-3	TRBV20-1	TRBD2	CSAPRRLAGITYTQYF	TGCAGTGCCCCACGGCGGCTAGCGGGGATCACATATACGCAGTATTTT
few	TRBJ2-3	TRBV12-5	.	CASGLHGTSTDTQYF	TGTGCTAGTGGTTTGCACGGGACTAGCACAGATACGCAGTATTTT
.	TRBJ2-7	TRBV20-1	TRBD2	CSATSGRAYEQYF	TGCAGTGCCACCAGCGGGAGGGCCTACGAGCAGTACTTC
.	TRBJ2-7	TRBV28	.	CASSFSYPYEQYF	TGTGCCAGCAGTTTCAGCTATCCCTACGAGCAGTACTTC
.	TRBJ2-3	TRBV7-2	.	CASSLAEGVQYF	TGTGCCAGCAGCTTAGCTGAAGGGGTGCAGTATTTT
few	TRBJ2-1	TRBV15	TRBD2	CATSRDSSGNQFF	TGTGCCACCAGCAGAGATTCTAGCGGGAATCAGTTCTTC
.	TRBJ1-2	TRBV11-2	TRBD1	CASSRGLGQAKITYGYTF	TGTGCCAGCAGCCGCGGACTGGGACAGGCAAAAATTACCTATGGCTACACCTTC
few	TRBJ2-6	TRBV29-1	TRBD2	CSVQTSGNSGANVLTF	TGCAGCGTTCAGACTAGCGGGAACTCTGGGGCCAACGTCCTGACTTTC
few	TRBJ2-1	TRBV20-1	TRBD2	CSAYTSDFSYNEQFF	TGCAGTGCTTATACTAGCGACTTCTCCTACAATGAGCAGTTCTTC
few	TRBJ2-3	TRBV6-2/TRBV6-3	TRBD1	CASSRPGTGTDTQYF	TGTGCCAGCAGTCGTCCCGGGACAGGGACAGATACGCAGTATTTT
few	TRBJ1-3	TRBV6-5	.	CASSYGRRRAGNTIYF	TGTGCCAGCAGTTACGGACGACGTAGGGCTGGAAACACCATATATTTT
.	TRBJ1-6	TRBV29-1	.	CSVKLTGANSPLHF	TGCAGCGTCAAATTGACAGGTGCGAATTCACCCCTCCACTTT
few	TRBJ2-5	TRBV21-1	.	CASRPGTGSQETQYF	TGTGCCAGCCGGCCCGGGACAGGTTCACAAGAGACCCAGTACTTC
few	TRBJ1-2	TRBV12-3/TRBV12-4	TRBD1	CASRVGQAPYGYTF	TGTGCCAGCAGAGTGGGACAGGCTCCCTATGGCTACACCTTC
few	TRBJ1-3	TRBV9	.	CASSVRDVLGNTIYF	TGTGCCAGCAGCGTCCGGGACGTCCTTGGAAACACCATATATTTT
.	TRBJ2-1	TRBV20-1	.	CSARDLSSSVGLNEQFF	TGCAGTGCTAGAGACCTATCCTCTAGCGTCGGGCTCAATGAGCAGTTCTTC
few	TRBJ2-3	TRBV20-1	.	CSARRSTDTQYF	TGCAGTGCTAGACGGAGCACAGATACGCAGTATTTT
.	TRBJ1-2	TRBV9	TRBD1	CASSIRTGSLGYTF	TGTGCCAGCAGCATTCGGACAGGGAGTCTTGGCTACACCTTC
few	TRBJ1-1	TRBV27	TRBD1	CASSFGTGSPTEAFF	TGTGCCAGCAGTTTCGGGACAGGGTCCCCCACTGAAGCTTTCTTT
.	TRBJ1-1	TRBV27	.	CASSSLRGEFKNTEAFF	TGTGCCAGCAGTTCACTTAGGGGGGAGTTTAAAAACACTGAAGCTTTCTTT
.	TRBJ1-5	TRBV6-1	.	CASSQGPYQPQHF	TGTGCCAGCAGTCAGGGCCCCTATCAGCCCCAGCATTTT
few	TRBJ1-4	TRBV7-9	.	CASSPIGTHGEKLFF	TGTGCCAGCAGCCCTATCGGGACACATGGGGAAAAACTGTTTTTT
.	TRBJ2-5	TRBV5-1	.	CASSEEAGTLETQYF	TGCGCCAGCAGCGAAGAGGCCGGGACTCTGGAGACCCAGTACTTC
.	TRBJ2-7	TRBV19	TRBD1	CATRATGQPPYEQYF	TGTGCCACTAGGGCTACGGGACAGCCTCCCTACGAGCAGTACTTC
.	TRBJ2-5	TRBV18	.	CASSSDVTQETQYF	TGTGCCAGCTCATCGGACGTTACCCAAGAGACCCAGTACTTC
few	TRBJ1-2	TRBV12-3/TRBV12-4	.	CASRRGGWPGYTF	TGTGCCAGCAGAAGGGGGGGTTGGCCCGGCTACACCTTC
.	TRBJ1-1	TRBV12-3/TRBV12-4	.	CASTLYSGTVNTEAFF	TGTGCCAGCACGTTATATTCCGGGACGGTGAACACTGAAGCTTTCTTT
few	TRBJ1-5	TRBV9	.	CASSVGAANQPQHF	TGTGCCAGCAGCGTAGGGGCAGCCAATCAGCCCCAGCATTTT
.	TRBJ1-1	TRBV10-1	TRBD1	CASSVGDRGTAFF	TGCGCCAGCAGTGTGGGGGACAGGGGGACCGCTTTCTTT
.	TRBJ1-5	TRBV20-1	.	CSANRQEYSNQPQHF	TGCAGTGCAAATCGACAGGAATATAGCAATCAGCCCCAGCATTTT
few	TRBJ2-7	TRBV20-1	.	CSARDRDYEQYF	TGCAGTGCTAGAGACAGGGACTACGAGCAGTACTTC
few	TRBJ1-2	TRBV6-5	.	CASSSTGSGYTF	TGTGCCAGCAGTTCGACAGGCTCCGGCTACACCTTC
.	TRBJ1-2	TRBV7-2	.	CASSSGQNYGYTF	TGTGCCAGCAGCTCCGGGCAGAACTATGGCTACACCTTC
.	TRBJ2-7	TRBV27	.	CATSGSPGEQYF	TGTGCCACCTCCGGGTCTCCGGGCGAGCAGTACTTC
few	TRBJ2-5	TRBV12-3/TRBV12-4	.	CASRAQGLSETQYF	TGTGCCAGCAGAGCACAGGGTCTCTCAGAGACCCAGTACTTC